This T cell receptor beta chain was documented in a study of shared clonotypes between healthy human individuals. Study-wide background: CD8 memory received one plate per donor, CD8 naive two, CD4 memory three and CD4 naive three. Overall study findings and caveats: A few donors held about 5% of naive CD4 clonotypes in common.

Memory CD4+ cells were the fraction left after CD45RA+ naive selection. Concerning this clone: Its matching antigen is unknown. The same CDR3 arises from other DNA sequences in this sample as well.

V was cut by 4 bases and J by 0 bases, with 10 bases left in between. This CDR3 region has 15 residues. Looked up from germline, CDR1 is SGHRS and CDR2 is YFSETQ. Template for every sorted-subset replicate PCR totaled approximately 0.2 ug DNA, roughly 30,000 T cell genomes. Produced via immunoSEQ multiplex PCR; TCRdb's table is partial and in-frame only. The sample carries 2 million to 2.5 million clones, under 95% recorded once. This clonotype originated in a young man in good health. Some clones in this sample may be carry-over from other donors' samples. The rearrangement uses TRBV5-1 and TRBJ2-2; D gene unclear. The sample comprised naive CD4+ T cells from PBMCs. Subset denoted: CD45RA+ positively selected. This CDR3 reads CASSLTETNTGELFF. The CDR3 DNA is TGCGCCAGCAGCCTCACAGAGACGAACACCGGGGAGCTGTTTTTT.